The 19 T cell receptor beta chains reported below all come from one sample, sequenced in a study of ipilimumab plus nivolumab after autologous stem cell transplantation. This table comes from immunoSEQ multiplex PCR, and its TCRdb copy is limited to in-frame clones, with some not included. The sample shows approximately 5,000 clones, about 67% of them seen only once. Material: PBMCs, obtained in a trial of ipilimumab plus nivolumab as post-transplant consolidation. These receptors were obtained from a male donor with multiple myeloma.

The chain carries TRBV11-1 and TRBJ2-2; no firm D call. Per the germline V gene, CDR1 is SGHAT and CDR2 is FQDESV (reference sequence). This CDR3 has 12 residues. V dropped 5 bases and J dropped 6 bases, with 7 bases sitting between them. Here the CDR3 DNA reads TGTGCCAGCAGCCTACGATCCGGGGAGCTGTTTTTT. This gives the protein CASSLRSGELFF.

The rearrangement joins TRBV28 to TRBJ1-1; TRBD1 matches 7 bases. V lost 3 bases to trimming and J lost 2 bases; unmatched junction nucleotides: 3. Germline lookup yields CDR1 MDHEN and CDR2 SYDVKM. This CDR3 is 14 amino acids long. CDR3 sequence: CASSFPGGNTEAFF. CDR3 nucleotide sequence: TGTGCCAGCAGTTTCCCAGGGGGTAACACTGAAGCTTTCTTT.

This rearrangement joins TRBV4-3 to TRBJ2-7; D ambiguous. The CDR3 is 16 amino acids. V lost 0 bases and J lost 0, with 12 bases in between. CDR1 LGHNA and CDR2 YSLEER come from the germline V gene. Here the CDR3 reads CASSQDWLTLSYEQYF. The CDR3, as DNA: TGCGCCAGCAGCCAAGATTGGCTTACGCTCTCCTACGAGCAGTACTTC.

The table lists this clone with a count of one. The same CDR3 arises from other DNA sequences in this sample as well. The V and J genes are TRBV9 and TRBJ2-7; maybe TRBD2 (5 bases). Germline values: CDR1 SGDLS, CDR2 YYNGEE. V was cut by 0 bases and J by 5 bases, with 9 bases left in between. The CDR3 runs to 13 residues. The DNA of the CDR3 is TGTGCCAGCAGCGTAGTCGTGGGAGACGAGCAGTACTTC. It encodes CASSVVVGDEQYF. Based on the CDR3 plus reference TRBV9 and TRBJ2-7, the full variable domain is DSGVTQTPKHLITATGQRVTLRCSPRSGDLSVYWYQQSLDQGLQFLIQYYNGEERAKGNILERFSAQQFPDLHSELNLSSLELGDSALYFCASSVVVGDEQYFGPGTRLTVT.

The chain couples TRBV13 to TRBJ1-2; 7 nucleotides align to TRBD1. The CDR3 has 13 amino acids. CDR1 and CDR2 from the germline V gene are PRHDT and FYEKMQ (reference sequence). The trim removed 5 bases at V and 4 bases at J, leaving 4 bases unmatched. The CDR3 nucleotides read TGTGCCAGCAGCCGACAGGGAGGCTATGGCTACACCTTC. Protein product: CASSRQGGYGYTF.

The genes are TRBV30 and TRBJ1-1; D is ambiguous. Germline V gene sequence: CDR1 GTSNPN, CDR2 SVGIG (reference sequence). V lost 0 bases to trimming and J lost 1 base, with 6 bases between them. The length of the CDR3 is 13 residues. This chain's CDR3 is CAWSVNRNTEAFF. The DNA for the CDR3 is TGTGCCTGGAGTGTAAACAGGAACACTGAAGCTTTCTTT.

The CDR3 protein is CASSKTGGVTEAFF. The CDR3 coding sequence is TGCGCCAGCAGCAAAACAGGGGGGGTCACTGAAGCTTTCTTT. The genes are TRBV5-1 and TRBJ1-1, with 8 bases aligning to TRBD1. This CDR3 is 14 amino acids long. Germline lookup yields CDR1 SGHRS and CDR2 YFSETQ. Trimming cost V 4 bases and J 4 bases; bases outside gene matches: 6. Supplemented by reference TRBV5-1 and TRBJ1-1, the full variable domain reads KAGVTQTPRYLIKTRGQQVTLSCSPISGHRSVSWYQQTPGQGLQFLFEYFSETQRNKGNFPGRFSGRQFSNSRSEMNVSTLELGDSALYLCASSKTGGVTEAFFGQGTRLTVV.

The chain joins TRBV6-5 to TRBJ1-4, with D possibly matching TRBD1 (5 bases). V was clipped by 6 bases and J by 8 bases, with 19 bases between them. The CDR3 spans 15 residues. From germline, CDR1 is MNHEY and CDR2 SVGAGI. CDR3 in amino acids: CASRDTGWDDEKLFF. DNA for the CDR3: TGTGCCAGCAGGGACACCGGTTGGGACGACGAAAAACTGTTTTTT.

The CDR3 is CASSPNTGMGAYEQYF. The CDR3 DNA is TGTGCCAGCTCACCGAATACAGGGATGGGGGCCTACGAGCAGTACTTC. The chain carries TRBV18 and TRBJ2-7; D perhaps matches TRBD1 (6 bases). Germline CDR1 and CDR2: KGHSH and LQKENI. CDR3 size: 16 residues. V lost 3 bases, J lost 2 bases, and 17 bases lay in between.

This chain links TRBV2 with TRBJ2-1; 11 nucleotides align to TRBD2. The germline V gene has CDR1 SNHLY and CDR2 FYNNEI. CDR3 length: 15 residues. Unmatched junction bases numbered 10, after V lost 6 bases and J lost 9 bases. The DNA for the CDR3 is TGTGCCAGCAGGGGGACTAGCGGAGTGACATCTGAGCAGTTCTTC. It is translated as CASRGTSGVTSEQFF.

The chain combines TRBV19 with TRBJ1-2, with D hard to call. V lost 7 bases to trimming and J lost 7 bases, with 13 bases between them. The CDR3 length is 12 residues. CDR1 and CDR2 from the germline V gene are LNHDA and SQIVND (reference sequence). The CDR3 nucleotides read TGTGCCAGTACCCTATCCGGGGTTGGCTACACCTTC. Amino acid sequence: CASTLSGVGYTF.

This chain connects TRBV29-1 to TRBJ2-7; D remains unclear. In germline, CDR1 is SQVTM, CDR2 ANQGSEA. The V gene lost 4 bases and the J gene lost 7 bases, with 14 bases spanning the gap. This CDR3 comprises 12 residues. Here the CDR3 DNA reads TGCAGCGTTGGTATTCACAGCTGGGAGCAGTACTTC. It translates to CSVGIHSWEQYF.

The V call is TRBV15, the J call TRBJ1-2; D gene uncertain. The CDR3 runs to 14 residues. In germline, CDR1 is LNHNV, CDR2 YYDKDF (reference sequence). V lost 1 base and J lost 9, with 15 bases in between. CDR3: CATSRAGVGPSYTF. The CDR3 bases are TGTGCCACCAGCAGAGCTGGAGTAGGTCCGAGCTACACCTTC.

The J gene is TRBJ1-2, the V gene TRBV28; D unclear. The CDR3 totals 13 residues. Trimming pared 6 bases from V and 7 bases from J, leaving 15 bases between. CDR1 and CDR2 from the germline V gene are MDHEN and SYDVKM. The CDR3 is CASSQGNGFGYTF. CDR3 in DNA: TGTGCCAGCAGCCAAGGTAATGGCTTTGGCTACACCTTC.

The chain uses TRBV4-1 and TRBJ2-3; D might be TRBD2 (5 bases). The V gene lost 3 bases and the J gene lost 14 bases, with 21 bases spanning the gap. Germline loops: CDR1 MGHRA, CDR2 YSYEKL. The CDR3 runs 14 residues. CDR3 DNA sequence: TGCGCCAGCAGCCACCCCCGGAGTAGCGCCAATGGGTATTTT. Protein sequence: CASSHPRSSANGYF.

The chain is built from TRBV28 and TRBJ2-7; 7 bases are a match to TRBD1. There are 15 residues in the CDR3. Trimming took 5 bases from V and 0 from J; bases not matched to a gene: 7. Germline assignment: CDR1 MDHEN and CDR2 SYDVKM. CDR3 loop: CASSPIGTASYEQYF. The DNA for the CDR3 is TGTGCCAGCAGTCCGATTGGGACAGCCTCCTACGAGCAGTACTTC.

The chain recombines TRBV27 with TRBJ2-6; D is unclear. In germline, CDR1 is MNHEY, CDR2 SMNVEV (reference sequence). This CDR3 has 15 residues. V lost 2 bases and J lost 4, with 9 bases in between. Here the CDR3 DNA reads TGTGCCAGCAGTTTAAGAGCAGCCGGGGCCAACGTCCTGACTTTC. Translating it yields CASSLRAAGANVLTF. The whole variable domain, filled in from reference TRBV27 and TRBJ2-6, reads EAQVTQNPRYLITVTGKKLTVTCSQNMNHEYMSWYRQDPGLGLRQIYYSMNVEVTDKGDVPEGYKVSRKEKRNFPLILESPSPNQTSLYFCASSLRAAGANVLTFGAGSRLTVL.

The chain couples TRBV7-2 to TRBJ1-5; D might be TRBD1 (6 bases). This CDR3 contains 15 residues. The ends were cut back, 2 bases at V and 5 bases at J, with 13 bases in the middle. Germline V gene data show CDR1 as SGHTA and CDR2 as FQGNSA. The CDR3 region has the DNA TGTGCCAGCAGCTTACGCAGGGGTTGGGATCAGCCCCAGCATTTT. It yields the protein CASSLRRGWDQPQHF.

The chain couples TRBV7-5 to TRBJ1-3. TRBV7-5 corresponds to a pseudogene. There are 15 residues in the CDR3. The CDR3 region has the DNA TGTGCCAGCAGCCCCACTTTTTCCGCTGGAAACACCATATATTTT. Residues: CASSPTFSAGNTIYF.